The text below deals with one T cell receptor beta chain. Its antigen remains unidentified. Then a second PCR, running about 6 to 12 cycles, was carried out with a sample-barcoded 5' primer and a J-beta primer mix. Per-sample output comprised a minimum of 2.5 million paired-end reads containing CDR3. Each CDR3 protein gets one entry after TCRdb re-called the 5' RACE reads with MiXCR. Among about 1.7 million distinct CDR3 sequences listed, under 30% were seen once. The data are from a study of blood T cells in healthy people across ages. Findings and limits, study-wide: A greater number of naive CD4+ cells and higher diversity distinguished long-lived donors from aged donors. The CMV status of each donor remained undetermined, and this could have confounded shifts in expanded clonotypes.

CDR1 is SGHRS, CDR2 YFSETQ, per germline. The V end lost 0 bases, the J end lost 6 bases, and 9 bases lay between the germline ends. The CDR3 spans 13 residues. This sequence joins TRBV5-1 and TRBJ1-2, with a tentative D call TRBD1 (6 bases). The sequence was collected from a woman aged 25 to 39 in good health. The material sequenced was blood. The CDR3 loop is CASSLESGDGYTF. The CDR3 bases are TGCGCCAGCAGCTTGGAGTCAGGGGATGGCTACACCTTC. Supplemented by reference TRBV5-1 and TRBJ1-2, the full variable domain reads KAGVTQTPRYLIKTRGQQVTLSCSPISGHRSVSWYQQTPGQGLQFLFEYFSETQRNKGNFPGRFSGRQFSNSRSEMNVSTLELGDSALYLCASSLESGDGYTFGSGTRLTVV.